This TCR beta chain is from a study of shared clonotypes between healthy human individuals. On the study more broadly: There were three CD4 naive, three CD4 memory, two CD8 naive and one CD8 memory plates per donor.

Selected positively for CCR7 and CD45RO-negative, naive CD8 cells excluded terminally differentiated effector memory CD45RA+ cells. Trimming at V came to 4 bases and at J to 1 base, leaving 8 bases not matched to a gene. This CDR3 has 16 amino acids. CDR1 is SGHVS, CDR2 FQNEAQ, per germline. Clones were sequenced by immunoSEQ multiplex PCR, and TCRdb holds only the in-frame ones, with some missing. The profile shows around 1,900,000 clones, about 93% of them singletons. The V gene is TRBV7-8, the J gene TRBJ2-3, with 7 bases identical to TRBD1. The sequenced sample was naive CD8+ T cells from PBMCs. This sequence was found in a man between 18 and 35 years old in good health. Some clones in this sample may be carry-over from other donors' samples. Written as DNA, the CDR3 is TGTGCCAGCAGCTCCTCGACAGGGCTTGGCACAGATACGCAGTATTTT. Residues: CASSSSTGLGTDTQYF.